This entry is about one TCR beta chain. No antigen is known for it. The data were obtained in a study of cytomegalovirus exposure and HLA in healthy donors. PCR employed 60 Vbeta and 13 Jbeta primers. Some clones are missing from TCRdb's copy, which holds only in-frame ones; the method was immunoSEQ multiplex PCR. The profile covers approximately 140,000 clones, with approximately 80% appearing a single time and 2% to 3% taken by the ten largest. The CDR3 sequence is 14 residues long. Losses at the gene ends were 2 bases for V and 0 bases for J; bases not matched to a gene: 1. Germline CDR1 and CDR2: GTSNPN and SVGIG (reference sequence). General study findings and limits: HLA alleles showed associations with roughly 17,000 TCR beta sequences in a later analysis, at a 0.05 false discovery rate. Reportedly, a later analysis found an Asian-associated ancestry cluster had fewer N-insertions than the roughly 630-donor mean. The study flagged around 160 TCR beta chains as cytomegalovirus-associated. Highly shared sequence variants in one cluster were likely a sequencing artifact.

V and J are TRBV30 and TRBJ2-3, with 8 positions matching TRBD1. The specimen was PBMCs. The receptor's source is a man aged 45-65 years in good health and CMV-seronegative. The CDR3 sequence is CAWSTGGSTDTQYF. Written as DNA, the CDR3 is TGTGCCTGGAGTACAGGGGGTAGCACAGATACGCAGTATTTT.